This T cell receptor beta chain was retrieved from a study of blood T cell repertoires in COVID-19. Germline CDR1 and CDR2: MDHEN and SYDVKM. V dropped 8 bases and J dropped 2 bases, with 15 bases sitting between them. The CDR3 sequence is 14 residues long. TCRdb's copy holds only in-frame clones and misses some; the assay was immunoSEQ multiplex PCR. The repertoire has fewer than 250,000 clones, roughly 80% of them found once; the top ten carry just under 6.5%. The genes are TRBV28 and TRBJ1-2; D gene ambiguous. Sequencing was performed on peripheral blood. The sequence derives from a woman aged 60-75 years with active or convalescent COVID-19. The CDR3 nucleotides read TGTGCCAGCCAGAGCGGCGGGCAGAACTATGGCTACACCTTC. This codes for CASQSGGQNYGYTF.